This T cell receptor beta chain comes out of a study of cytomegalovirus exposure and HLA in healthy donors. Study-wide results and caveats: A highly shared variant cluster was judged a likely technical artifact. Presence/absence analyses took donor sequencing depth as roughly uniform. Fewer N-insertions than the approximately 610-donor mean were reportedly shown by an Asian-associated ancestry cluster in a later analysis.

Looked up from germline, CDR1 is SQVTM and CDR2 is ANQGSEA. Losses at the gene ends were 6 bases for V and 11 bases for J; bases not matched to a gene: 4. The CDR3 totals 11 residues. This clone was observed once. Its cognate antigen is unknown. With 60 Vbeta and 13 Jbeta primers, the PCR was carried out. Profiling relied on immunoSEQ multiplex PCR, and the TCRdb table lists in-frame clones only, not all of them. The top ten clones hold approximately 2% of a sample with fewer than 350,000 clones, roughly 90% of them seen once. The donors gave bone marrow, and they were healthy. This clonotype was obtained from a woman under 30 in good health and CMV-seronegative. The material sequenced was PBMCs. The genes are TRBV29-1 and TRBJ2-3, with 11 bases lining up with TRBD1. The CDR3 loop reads CSVTGTGGQYF. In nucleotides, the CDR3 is TGCAGCGTCACCGGGACAGGGGGGCAGTATTTT.